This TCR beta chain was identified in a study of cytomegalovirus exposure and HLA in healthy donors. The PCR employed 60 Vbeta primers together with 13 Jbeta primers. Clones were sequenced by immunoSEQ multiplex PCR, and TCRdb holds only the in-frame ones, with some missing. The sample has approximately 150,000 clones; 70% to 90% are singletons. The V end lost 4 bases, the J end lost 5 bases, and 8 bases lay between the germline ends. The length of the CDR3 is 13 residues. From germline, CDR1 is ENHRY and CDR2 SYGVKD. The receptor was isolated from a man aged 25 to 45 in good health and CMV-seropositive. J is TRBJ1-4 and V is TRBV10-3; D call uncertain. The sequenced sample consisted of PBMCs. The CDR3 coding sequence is TGTGCCATCAGTGGGCGGCAGAATGAAAAACTGTTTTTT. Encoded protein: CAISGRQNEKLFF.